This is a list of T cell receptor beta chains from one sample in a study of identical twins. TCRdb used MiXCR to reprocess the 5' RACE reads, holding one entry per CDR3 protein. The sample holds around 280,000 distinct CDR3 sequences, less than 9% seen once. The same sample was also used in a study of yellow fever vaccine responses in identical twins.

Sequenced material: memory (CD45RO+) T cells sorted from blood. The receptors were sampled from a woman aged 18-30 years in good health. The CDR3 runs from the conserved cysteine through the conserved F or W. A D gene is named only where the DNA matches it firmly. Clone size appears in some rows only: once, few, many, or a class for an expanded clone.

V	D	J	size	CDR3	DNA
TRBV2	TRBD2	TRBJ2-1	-	CASSEMSGAYNEQFF	TGTGCCAGCAGTGAAATGAGCGGGGCCTACAATGAGCAGTTCTTC
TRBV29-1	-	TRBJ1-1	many	CSALTGLNTEAFF	TGCAGCGCACTGACAGGCTTGAACACTGAAGCTTTCTTT
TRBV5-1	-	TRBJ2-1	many	CASRPGSRNEQFF	TGCGCCAGCAGGCCGGGGTCGCGCAATGAGCAGTTCTTC
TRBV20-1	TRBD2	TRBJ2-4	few	CSAGGGLAKNIQYF	TGCAGTGCCGGGGGGGGGCTAGCCAAAAACATTCAGTACTTC
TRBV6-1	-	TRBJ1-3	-	CASRPAYIAGNTIYF	TGTGCCAGCAGACCGGCTTATATTGCTGGAAACACCATATATTTT
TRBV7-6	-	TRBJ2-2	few	CASSRTFGGELFF	TGTGCCAGCAGCCGTACCTTTGGCGGGGAGCTGTTTTTT
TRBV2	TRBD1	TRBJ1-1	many	CASSEGWGTANTEAFF	TGTGCCAGCAGTGAAGGGTGGGGGACAGCGAACACTGAAGCTTTCTTT
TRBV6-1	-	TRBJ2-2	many	CASSTWNTGELFF	TGTGCCAGCAGTACCTGGAACACCGGGGAGCTGTTTTTT
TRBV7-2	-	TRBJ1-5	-	CASSLVGGASNQPQHF	TGTGCCAGCAGCTTAGTCGGGGGGGCCAGCAATCAGCCCCAGCATTTT
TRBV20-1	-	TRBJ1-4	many	CSARDGGSSNEKLFF	TGCAGTGCTAGAGATGGGGGGTCTTCTAATGAAAAACTGTTTTTT
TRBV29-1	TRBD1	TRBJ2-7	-	CGAIRQGEQYF	TGCGGCGCCATAAGACAGGGGGAGCAGTACTTC
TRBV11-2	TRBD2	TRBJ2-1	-	CSSSARLAGIYNEQFF	TGTTCCAGCAGCGCCCGACTAGCGGGAATTTACAATGAGCAGTTCTTC
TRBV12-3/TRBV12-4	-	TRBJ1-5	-	CASSGSGVNQPQHF	TGTGCCAGCAGTGGGTCAGGGGTTAATCAGCCCCAGCATTTT
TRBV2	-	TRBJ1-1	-	CASSEQGWGRNTEAFF	TGTGCCAGCAGTGAACAGGGTTGGGGGAGGAACACTGAAGCTTTCTTT
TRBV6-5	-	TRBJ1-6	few	CASSYVSQSGSPLHF	TGTGCCAGCAGTTACGTTTCCCAATCCGGGTCACCCCTCCACTTT
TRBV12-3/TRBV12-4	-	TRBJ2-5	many	CASSLNPPLGPSVTQETQYF	TGTGCCAGCAGTTTAAATCCCCCTCTGGGACCAAGTGTTACTCAAGAGACCCAGTACTTC
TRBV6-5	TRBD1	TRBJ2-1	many	CASSYGGTGYNEQFF	TGTGCCAGCAGTTACGGGGGGACAGGCTACAATGAGCAGTTCTTC
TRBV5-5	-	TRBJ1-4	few	CASSPLGPNEKLFF	TGTGCCAGCAGCCCCCTTGGGCCCAATGAAAAACTGTTTTTT
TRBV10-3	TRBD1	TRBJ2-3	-	CAIRTGTGDTDTQYF	TGTGCCATCAGGACCGGGACAGGGGACACAGATACGCAGTATTTT
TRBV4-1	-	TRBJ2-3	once	CASSQSGLISDTQYF	TGCGCCAGCAGCCAGTCGGGACTTATCTCAGATACGCAGTATTTT